This T cell receptor beta chain was observed in a study of blood T cells in healthy people across ages (dated by TCRdb to between 2014 and 2017). Study-level background: In model experiments, template switching captured about one uniquely barcoded TCR beta cDNA molecule for every two T cells. Using deep sequencing normalized with unique cDNA molecular identifiers, the study measured how TCR beta repertoire diversity changes with age. For two donors (one aged 18 to 29 and one aged 80 or older), the study analyzed two additional independent replicas of 1 million unique cDNA reads from the same blood draw. To avoid experimental bias, donors of different ages were distributed randomly across sequencing lanes. The donors were split into four age groups: young (average 16 years), middle-aged (more than 35), aged (roughly 60) and long-lived (under 85). What the research found in general, with its limitations: Total diversity estimates from one million sequenced T cells were considered lower bounds and underestimates. There was a strong correlation between observed TCR beta diversity and the percentage of naive T cells measured by flow cytometry. Observed TCR beta diversity per million T cells fell roughly linearly with age, and a significant reduction was already apparent by age roughly 41. Compared with the aged group, the long-lived group had more naive CD4+ T cells, fewer expanded clones and increased TCR diversity, a pattern suggesting age selection. Because donor CMV infection status was unknown, age-related changes in expanded clonotypes were potentially confounded. Bulk unsorted PBMC profiling prevented conclusive comparison of naive and antigen-experienced compartments.

Library generation was performed with 5' RACE. TCRdb lists the instrument as Illumina HiSeq 2500. A second PCR of roughly 6 to 12 cycles was performed with a sample-barcoded 5' primer and a J-beta primer mix. A unique molecular identifier was introduced onto each TCR beta cDNA molecule by a template-switch 5' adaptor carrying 12 random nucleotides. Each sample yielded at least 2.5 million CDR3-containing paired-end reads. First-strand cDNA synthesis was performed from all RNA using the Mint cDNA synthesis kit, with priming by a TRBC-specific oligonucleotide. Following uracil-DNA glycosylase treatment, a first 18-cycle PCR with universal primers M1SS and BC2_uni_R was performed on all cDNA. In the authors' own workflow: For normalization, 1 million high-quality reads were randomly selected from each sample, with every read carrying a distinct molecular identifier. Instead of being binned into consensus sequences, reads with shared molecular identifiers were discarded. MiTCR, set to a Q25 quality threshold and the strictest error-elimination algorithm, was used for CDR3 identification, clonotype clustering and error correction. A nonparametric unseen species model with Euler transformation was used to estimate lower-bound total TCR beta diversity. TCRdb itself trimmed the public reads at Q25 with fastp, ran MiXCR and retained productive beta chains. Rows with a matching CDR3 protein are joined into one entry that keeps the most common DNA and genes. TCRdb's processing, not the study's, gives the V and J calls here. This sample holds around 1.5 million distinct CDR3 sequences; around 35% were observed only once. 10% to 12% of the sample belongs to the ten largest clones.

As for this clonotype: Its antigen is currently not known. One end of the junction varies from germline; a read error may be responsible.

Systemically healthy Caucasian individuals from Russia, approximately 39 in total and aged about 6 to 90 years, were included as donors. Ten milliliters of peripheral blood were drawn from each donor into EDTA-treated Vacutainer tubes. Ficoll-Paque density-gradient centrifugation was used to isolate PBMCs, with at least 6.5 million obtained per sample. Total RNA, at least 6 micrograms per sample, was extracted from PBMCs with Trizol reagent. For every donor, flow cytometry on a PBMC aliquot measured the percentage of naive CD45RAhigh/CD27high T cells. The germline V gene (reference sequence) specifies DFQATT as CDR1 and SNEGSKA as CDR2. Including cysteine and phenylalanine, the CDR3 has 14 amino acids. CDR3 DNA is the only sequence kept; it has 42 bases, read in frame from the first base.

The sequencing sample was made of blood. This chain is built from TRBV20-1 and TRBJ2-4; the D gene assignment is perhaps TRBD1 or TRBD2, with each matching 5 bases. The clonotype originates from a woman under 40 in good health. CDR3 region: CSTSPWQGSSEQYF. The nucleotides are TGCAGTACTAGTCCCTGGCAGGGAAGTTCGGAGCAGTACTTC.